The sequence of this TCR beta chain was determined in a study of shared clonotypes between healthy human individuals. Study-wide background: CD4 naive and CD4 memory each took three plates per donor, while CD8 naive took two and CD8 memory one.

Deep-level settings were used for running the assay. Measured with immunoSEQ multiplex PCR; TCRdb has only the in-frame clones, and not every one. The sample has millions of clones, 90% to 95% seen once; the top ten hold about 0.13%. This CDR3 is 16 amino acids long. V was clipped by 6 bases and J by 4 bases, with 18 bases between them. Germline V gene data show CDR1 as MNHNY and CDR2 as SVGAGI (reference sequence). All donors were healthy HIV-negative adults lacking recent acute infections or vaccinations. Notes on this clone: Its target is not known.

Points from the study as a whole: The researchers took only blood, and tissue repertoires probably look different.

The TCR was taken from a man aged 18 to 29 in good health. Sequencing was carried out using naive CD4+ T cells sorted from blood. Subset described: CD45RA+ positively selected. The chain is built from TRBV6-6 and TRBJ1-4; D is ambiguous. CDR3 sequence: CASSPPVAWDNEKLFF. CDR3 nucleotides: TGTGCCAGCAGCCCCCCTGTGGCCTGGGATAATGAAAAACTGTTTTTT.